This section outlines one TCR beta chain sequence together with its context. No cognate antigen has been identified for it. Within one base of it there is no much larger clone, and no base qualities were kept. The data were obtained in a study of blood T cell repertoires in COVID-19 (dated by TCRdb to the early 2020s). Turning to the overall study: Samples from collaborators originated in the United States, Italy and Spain and spanned both the acute and convalescent phases of COVID-19. The prospective study material was composed of cDNA or gDNA derived from T cells, B-cell-depleted T cells, or PBMCs. Deeply sampled blood TCRbeta repertoires from subjects exposed to, actively infected with, or recovered from COVID-19 were included in the dataset. The repertoires were released in a freely available public database intended as a resource for research on the immune response to SARS-CoV-2. Samples were obtained from the ongoing ImmuneRACE study (first 160 participants) and from some 1,300 subjects provided by 6 global collaborators. Nearly every sample came with metadata listing a de-identified subject ID, COVID-19 status, age in years and sex. HLA class I and class II types, where available, came from metadata supplied by the sample provider rather than from assay-based typing. General conclusions and limits of the study: Clinical and demographic metadata were provided uncurated, with the amount varying by source and participant.

In the prospective study, participants were roughly 18 to 100 years old, resided in about two dozen geographic areas of the United States, and were enrolled through a virtual design. Cohort assignment in the prospective study relied on participant-reported clinical history from a screening survey and a study questionnaire. For ImmuneRACE Cohort 3, a participant was defined as recovered based on two consecutive negative NP/OP PCR tests, clearance by a healthcare professional, or resolution of symptoms. In the prospective study, mobile phlebotomists collected whole blood, serum and a nasopharyngeal or oropharyngeal swab from each participant. Over an approximately 2-month period, participants in the prospective study had the option of providing additional blood draws and questionnaires. Prospective study blood samples were shipped either frozen or at room temperature before DNA extraction. The immunoSEQ Assay, a bias-controlled multiplex PCR, was used to amplify TCRbeta CDR3 regions from genomic DNA. Processing in the source paper ran as follows. Nucleated cell counts per sample were estimated from amplification of reference gene primers within the assay. Sequence reads were collapsed and filtered to measure the absolute abundance of every unique TCRbeta CDR3 rearrangement. For each sample, productive Simpson clonality was calculated as the square root of Simpson's diversity index over productive rearrangements. TCRdb re-hosts the immuneACCESS table, in-frame sequences only. Its copies lack some clones; in the studies checked, an unresolved V gene accounts for under half of them, and the cause for the rest is not known. D and trimming were read from the DNA, whereas the V and J calls and clone size are those reported in that table. This sample gives fewer than 400,000 clones in total; around nine tenths of them show up just once. About 10% of the sample goes to the ten largest clones.

The germline V gene provides CDR1 MDHEN and CDR2 SYDVKM. V and J are truncated by 5 bases and 9 bases respectively, leaving an intervening sequence of 17 bases. The CDR3 has 14 amino acids, counting the end cysteine and phenylalanine. Of all the DNA, just the CDR3 is kept, 42 bases in frame from base 1. The rearrangement joined TRBV28 to TRBJ2-4; TRBD1 is perhaps the D gene, given 5 matching bases. The specimen sequenced was PBMCs or T cells enriched from blood (not recorded which). This receptor was taken from a woman aged 45 to 65 who had recovered from COVID-19. Read as DNA, the sequence is TGTGCCAGCAGTGCTGACGGCCTTAGGGGCATTCAGTACTTC. This sequence encodes CASSADGLRGIQYF.